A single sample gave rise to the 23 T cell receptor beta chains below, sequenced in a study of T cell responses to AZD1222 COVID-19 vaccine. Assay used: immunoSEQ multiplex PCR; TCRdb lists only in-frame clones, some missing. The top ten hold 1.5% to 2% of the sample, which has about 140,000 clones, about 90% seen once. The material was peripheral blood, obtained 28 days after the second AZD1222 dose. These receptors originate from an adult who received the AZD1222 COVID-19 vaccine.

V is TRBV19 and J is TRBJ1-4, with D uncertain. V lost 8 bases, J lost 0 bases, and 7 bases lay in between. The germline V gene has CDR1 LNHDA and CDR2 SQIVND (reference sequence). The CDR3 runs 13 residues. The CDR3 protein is CASSVTTNEKLFF. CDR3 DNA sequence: TGTGCCAGTTCTGTAACAACTAATGAAAAACTGTTTTTT.

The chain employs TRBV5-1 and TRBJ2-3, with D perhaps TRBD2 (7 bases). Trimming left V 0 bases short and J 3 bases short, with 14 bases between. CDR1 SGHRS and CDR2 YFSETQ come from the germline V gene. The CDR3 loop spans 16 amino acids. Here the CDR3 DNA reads TGCGCCAGCAGCTTGGAGGGGGGGCGCTCAACAGATACGCAGTATTTT. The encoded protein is CASSLEGGRSTDTQYF. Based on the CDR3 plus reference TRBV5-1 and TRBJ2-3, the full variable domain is KAGVTQTPRYLIKTRGQQVTLSCSPISGHRSVSWYQQTPGQGLQFLFEYFSETQRNKGNFPGRFSGRQFSNSRSEMNVSTLELGDSALYLCASSLEGGRSTDTQYFGPGTRLTVL.

The CDR3 protein is CASTRDSNEKLFF. The CDR3, as DNA: TGTGCCAGCACCCGGGACAGTAATGAAAAACTGTTTTTT. The chain links TRBV28 to TRBJ1-4, with 7 nucleotides matching TRBD1. The CDR3 is 13 amino acids. Germline assignment: CDR1 MDHEN and CDR2 SYDVKM. J was trimmed by 4 bases and V by 7 bases; bases with no gene match: 3. The whole variable domain, filled in from reference TRBV28 and TRBJ1-4, reads DVKVTQSSRYLVKRTGEKVFLECVQDMDHENMFWYRQDPGLGLRLIYFSYDVKMKEKGDIPEGYSVSREKKERFSLILESASTNQTSMYLCASTRDSNEKLFFGSGTQLSVL.

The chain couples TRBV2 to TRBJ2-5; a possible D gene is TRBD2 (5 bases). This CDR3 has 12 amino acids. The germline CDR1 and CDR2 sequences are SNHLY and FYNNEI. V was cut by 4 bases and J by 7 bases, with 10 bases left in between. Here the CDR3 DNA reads TGTGCCAGCAGTGGGGAGTTTTTGACCCAGTACTTC. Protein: CASSGEFLTQYF.

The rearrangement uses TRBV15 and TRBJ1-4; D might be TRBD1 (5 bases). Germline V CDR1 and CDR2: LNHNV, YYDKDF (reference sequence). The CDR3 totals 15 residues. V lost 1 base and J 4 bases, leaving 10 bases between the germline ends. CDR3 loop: CATSRVGEHNEKLFF. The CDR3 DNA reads TGTGCCACCAGCAGAGTGGGGGAGCATAATGAAAAACTGTTTTTT.

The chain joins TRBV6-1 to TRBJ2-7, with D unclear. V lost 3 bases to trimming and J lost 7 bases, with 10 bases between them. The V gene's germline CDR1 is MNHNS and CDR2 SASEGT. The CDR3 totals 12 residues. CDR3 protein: CASSEGPWEQYF. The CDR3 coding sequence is TGTGCCAGCAGTGAGGGCCCCTGGGAGCAGTACTTC.

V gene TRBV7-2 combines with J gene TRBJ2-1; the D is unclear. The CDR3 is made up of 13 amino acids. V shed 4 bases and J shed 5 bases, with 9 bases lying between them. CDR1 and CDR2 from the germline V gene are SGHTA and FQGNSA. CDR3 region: CASSSAGHNEQFF. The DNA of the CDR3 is TGTGCCAGCAGCTCCGCAGGACACAATGAGCAGTTCTTC.

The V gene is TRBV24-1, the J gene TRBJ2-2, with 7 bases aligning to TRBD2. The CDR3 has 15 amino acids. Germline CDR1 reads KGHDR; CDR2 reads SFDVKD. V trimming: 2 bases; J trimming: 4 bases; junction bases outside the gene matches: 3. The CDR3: CATSDWTRSTGELFF. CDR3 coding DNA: TGTGCCACCAGTGATTGGACTAGAAGCACCGGGGAGCTGTTTTTT.

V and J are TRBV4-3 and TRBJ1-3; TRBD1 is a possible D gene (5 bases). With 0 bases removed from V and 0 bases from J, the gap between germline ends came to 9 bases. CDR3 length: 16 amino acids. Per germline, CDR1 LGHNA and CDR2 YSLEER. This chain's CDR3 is CASSQDEGISGNTIYF. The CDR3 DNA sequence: TGCGCCAGCAGCCAAGACGAGGGGATCTCTGGAAACACCATATATTTT.

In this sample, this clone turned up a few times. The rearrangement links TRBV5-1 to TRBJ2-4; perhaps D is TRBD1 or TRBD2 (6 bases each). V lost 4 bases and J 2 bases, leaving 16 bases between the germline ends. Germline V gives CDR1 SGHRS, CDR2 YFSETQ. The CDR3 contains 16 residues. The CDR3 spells CASSPEGGSSKNIQYF. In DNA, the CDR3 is TGCGCCAGCAGCCCGGAGGGGGGCAGCTCCAAAAACATTCAGTACTTC. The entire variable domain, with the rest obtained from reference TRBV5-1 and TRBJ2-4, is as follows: KAGVTQTPRYLIKTRGQQVTLSCSPISGHRSVSWYQQTPGQGLQFLFEYFSETQRNKGNFPGRFSGRQFSNSRSEMNVSTLELGDSALYLCASSPEGGSSKNIQYFGAGTRLSVL.

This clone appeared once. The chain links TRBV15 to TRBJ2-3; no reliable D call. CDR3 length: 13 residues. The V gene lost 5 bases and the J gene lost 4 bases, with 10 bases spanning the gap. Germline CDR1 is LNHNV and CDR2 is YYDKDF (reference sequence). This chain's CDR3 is CATSATPPDTQYF. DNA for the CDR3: TGTGCCACCAGCGCCACTCCGCCAGATACGCAGTATTTT. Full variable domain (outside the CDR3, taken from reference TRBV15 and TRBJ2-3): DAMVIQNPRYQVTQFGKPVTLSCSQTLNHNVMYWYQQKSSQAPKLLFHYYDKDFNNEADTPDNFQSRRPNTSFCFLDIRSPGLGDTAMYLCATSATPPDTQYFGPGTRLTVL.

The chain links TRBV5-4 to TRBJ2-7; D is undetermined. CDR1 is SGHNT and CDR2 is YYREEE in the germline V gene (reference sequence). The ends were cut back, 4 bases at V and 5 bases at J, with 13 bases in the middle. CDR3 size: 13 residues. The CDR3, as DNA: TGTGCCAGCAGCGAAGTAGGTAGGAACGAGCAGTACTTC. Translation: CASSEVGRNEQYF. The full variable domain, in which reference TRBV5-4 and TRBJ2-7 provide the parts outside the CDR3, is ETGVTQSPTHLIKTRGQQVTLRCSSQSGHNTVSWYQQALGQGPQFIFQYYREEENGRGNFPPRFSGLQFPNYSSELNVNALELDDSALYLCASSEVGRNEQYFGPGTRLTVT.

CDR3 residues: CASSREGGSNTGELFF. Written as DNA, the CDR3 is TGTGCCAGCAGCCGAGAAGGGGGGTCGAACACCGGGGAGCTGTTTTTT. This sequence joins TRBV7-8 and TRBJ2-2, with D possibly being TRBD1 or TRBD2 (6 bases each). From germline, CDR1 is SGHVS and CDR2 FQNEAQ. The CDR3 is made up of 16 amino acids. V gave up 5 bases and J gave up 0 bases, with 13 bases separating them.

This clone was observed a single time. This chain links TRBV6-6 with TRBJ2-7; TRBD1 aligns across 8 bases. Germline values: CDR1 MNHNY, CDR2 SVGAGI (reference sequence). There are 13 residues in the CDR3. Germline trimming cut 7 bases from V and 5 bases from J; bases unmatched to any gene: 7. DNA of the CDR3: TGTGCCAGCATCCAGGGGGCGCAAAACGAGCAGTACTTC. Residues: CASIQGAQNEQYF.

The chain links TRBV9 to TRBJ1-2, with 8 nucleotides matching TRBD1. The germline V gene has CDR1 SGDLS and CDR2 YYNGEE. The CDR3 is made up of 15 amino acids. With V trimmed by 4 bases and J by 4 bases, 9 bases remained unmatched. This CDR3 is CASSNQGAGGYGYTF. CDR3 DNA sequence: TGTGCCAGCAGCAACCAGGGGGCGGGAGGCTATGGCTACACCTTC.

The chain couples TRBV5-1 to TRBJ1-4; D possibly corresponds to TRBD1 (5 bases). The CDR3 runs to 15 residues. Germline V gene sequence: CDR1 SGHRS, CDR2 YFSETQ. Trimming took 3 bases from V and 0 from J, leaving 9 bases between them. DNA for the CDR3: TGCGCCAGCAGCTCGTTGGGGGCAACTAATGAAAAACTGTTTTTT. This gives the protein CASSSLGATNEKLFF.

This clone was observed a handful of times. CDR3 sequence reads: CASSLGTGFYEQYF. Here the CDR3 DNA reads TGTGCCAGCAGCTTAGGTACAGGATTCTACGAGCAGTACTTC. The chain joins TRBV11-2 to TRBJ2-7; weak D call: TRBD1 (5 bases). Per the germline V gene, CDR1 is SGHAT and CDR2 is FQNNGV. Trimming removed 1 base at V and 3 bases at J, with 10 bases between. The CDR3 is 14 residues long.

In DNA, the CDR3 is TGTGCCAGTATCCCCCAAAGAGGGTCTGGGGCCAACGTCCTGACTTTC. It encodes CASIPQRGSGANVLTF. The gene calls are TRBV19 and TRBJ2-6, with a possible D match to TRBD2 (5 bases). V dropped 7 bases and J dropped 1 base, with 14 bases sitting between them. Germline CDR1 and CDR2: LNHDA and SQIVND (reference sequence). The CDR3 loop spans 16 amino acids.

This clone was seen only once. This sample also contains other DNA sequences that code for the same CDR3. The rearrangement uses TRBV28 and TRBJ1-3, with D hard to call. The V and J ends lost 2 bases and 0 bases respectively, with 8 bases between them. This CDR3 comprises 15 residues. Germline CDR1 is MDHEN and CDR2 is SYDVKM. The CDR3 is CASSLGLRSGNTIYF. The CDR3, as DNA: TGTGCCAGCAGTTTAGGACTGCGCTCTGGAAACACCATATATTTT.

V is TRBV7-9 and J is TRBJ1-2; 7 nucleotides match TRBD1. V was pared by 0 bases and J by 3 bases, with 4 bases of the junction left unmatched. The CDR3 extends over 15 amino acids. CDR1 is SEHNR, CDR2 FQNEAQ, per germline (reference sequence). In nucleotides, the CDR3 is TGTGCCAGCAGCTTAGCGGGACAGTTCGACTATGGCTACACCTTC. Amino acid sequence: CASSLAGQFDYGYTF.

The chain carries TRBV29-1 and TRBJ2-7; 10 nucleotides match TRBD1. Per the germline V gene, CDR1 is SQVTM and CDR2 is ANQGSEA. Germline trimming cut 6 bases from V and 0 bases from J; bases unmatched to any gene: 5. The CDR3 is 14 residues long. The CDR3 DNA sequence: TGCAGCGTCTCGGGACAGGGGAGCTCCTACGAGCAGTACTTC. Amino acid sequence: CSVSGQGSSYEQYF.

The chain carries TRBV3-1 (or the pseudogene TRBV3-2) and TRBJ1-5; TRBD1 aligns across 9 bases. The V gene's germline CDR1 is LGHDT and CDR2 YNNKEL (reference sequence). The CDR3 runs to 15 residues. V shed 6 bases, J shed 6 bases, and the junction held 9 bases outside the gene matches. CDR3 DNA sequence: TGTGCCAGCAGTTTGACCGGGACAGGGCGTCAGCCCCAGCATTTT. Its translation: CASSLTGTGRQPQHF.

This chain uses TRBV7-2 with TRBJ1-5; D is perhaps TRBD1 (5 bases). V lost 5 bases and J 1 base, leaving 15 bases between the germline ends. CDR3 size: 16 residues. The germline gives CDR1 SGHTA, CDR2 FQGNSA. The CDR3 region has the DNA TGTGCCAGCAGCGCCCGCAGTGGGGGAAGCAATCAGCCCCAGCATTTT. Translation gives CASSARSGGSNQPQHF. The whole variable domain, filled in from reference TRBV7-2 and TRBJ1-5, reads GAGVSQSPSNKVTEKGKDVELRCDPISGHTALYWYRQSLGQGLEFLIYFQGNSAPDKSGLPSDRFSAERTGGSVSTLTIQRTQQEDSAVYLCASSARSGGSNQPQHFGDGTRLSIL.